A selection of T cell receptor beta chains follows, all from one sample in a study of cytomegalovirus exposure and HLA in healthy donors. The repertoire was sequenced with immunoSEQ multiplex PCR; TCRdb's copy has only in-frame clones and lacks some. The profile shows 55,000 to 70,000 clones, 70% to 90% of them singletons. The sample consisted of PBMCs. These receptor sequences come from a woman aged 25 to 39 in good health and CMV-seronegative. Each CDR3 is given with its conserved first and last residue. The D gene is left open where the match is weak. Some rows mark clone size as missing; the rest say once, few, many or name a class of expanded clone.

V gene	J gene	clone size	D gene	CDR3 protein	CDR3 DNA
TRBV5-6	TRBJ2-7	NA	TRBD1	CASSLAAGGYEQYF	TGTGCCAGCAGCTTGGCGGCAGGGGGCTACGAGCAGTACTTC
TRBV5-6	TRBJ2-1	NA	TRBD1	CASSTPGQGKDDEQFF	TGTGCCAGCAGCACTCCGGGACAGGGAAAGGACGATGAGCAGTTCTTC
TRBV5-4	TRBJ2-2	NA	TRBD1	CASSGRQGTGELFF	TGTGCCAGCAGCGGACGACAGGGAACCGGGGAGCTGTTTTTT
TRBV4-1	TRBJ2-3	NA	TRBD2	CASSQDSAGGAPDTQYF	TGCGCCAGCAGCCAAGATAGTGCGGGAGGTGCCCCAGATACGCAGTATTTT
TRBV9	TRBJ1-2	NA	TRBD1	CASSPMDRVYGYTF	TGTGCCAGCAGCCCCATGGACAGGGTATATGGCTACACCTTC
TRBV2	TRBJ2-1	NA	NA	CARGYRLVYNEQFF	TGTGCCCGGGGTTACCGACTAGTTTACAATGAGCAGTTCTTC
TRBV12-5	TRBJ2-7	once	TRBD2	CASGLTYSGGLAEQYF	TGTGCTAGTGGTTTGACTTATAGCGGGGGACTTGCCGAGCAGTACTTC
TRBV7-9	TRBJ2-7	once	TRBD2	CASSLGTSGNLAYEQYF	TGTGCCAGCAGCCTTGGGACTAGCGGGAACCTCGCCTACGAGCAGTACTTC
TRBV13	TRBJ1-5	few	TRBD1	CASSPRGQPQHF	TGTGCCAGCAGCCCCAGGGGGCAGCCCCAGCATTTT
TRBV9	TRBJ2-7	NA	NA	CASSLSTVNYEQYF	TGTGCCAGCAGCTTGTCAACGGTGAACTACGAGCAGTACTTC
TRBV4-2	TRBJ1-1	NA	NA	CASSQDSTRTEAFF	TGTGCCAGCAGCCAAGATAGTACGAGAACTGAAGCTTTCTTT
TRBV4-2	TRBJ2-5	NA	TRBD2	CASSQGTSGGGTETQYF	TGTGCCAGCAGCCAGGGGACTAGCGGGGGGGGGACGGAGACCCAGTACTTC
TRBV25-1	TRBJ2-7	NA	TRBD2	CASFGLAGHSYEQYF	TGTGCCAGCTTTGGACTAGCGGGACACTCCTACGAGCAGTACTTC
TRBV7-9	TRBJ1-3	NA	NA	CASSVKHPLSGNTIYF	TGTGCCAGCAGCGTAAAACACCCCCTCTCTGGAAACACCATATATTTT
TRBV7-8	TRBJ2-6	NA	NA	CASSPTGSGANVLTF	TGTGCCAGCAGCCCCACGGGGTCTGGGGCCAACGTCCTGACTTTC
TRBV5-1	TRBJ2-2	NA	TRBD1	CASSYGTGGLGELFF	TGCGCCAGCAGCTACGGGACAGGGGGCCTCGGGGAGCTGTTTTTT
TRBV29-1	TRBJ1-3	NA	NA	CSVTGSAGNTIYF	TGCAGCGTTACAGGGTCTGCTGGAAACACCATATATTTT
TRBV19	TRBJ2-1	NA	TRBD2	CASSTSGSGNEQFF	TGTGCCAGTAGTACTAGCGGGAGTGGCAATGAGCAGTTCTTC
TRBV6-5	TRBJ2-7	few	TRBD1	CASTRTGGVQYF	TGTGCCAGCACCCGGACAGGGGGTGTGCAGTACTTC
TRBV7-8	TRBJ2-7	NA	NA	CASSLLGNEQYF	TGTGCCAGCAGCCTCCTCGGGAACGAGCAGTACTTC
TRBV15	TRBJ2-2	NA	TRBD1	CATSGGQGGTGELFF	TGTGCCACCAGCGGGGGACAGGGAGGGACCGGGGAGCTGTTTTTT
TRBV9	TRBJ2-1	NA	NA	CASSVDRGSAYNEQFF	TGTGCCAGCAGCGTAGATCGTGGGAGCGCTTACAATGAGCAGTTCTTC
TRBV5-1	TRBJ2-7	few	NA	CASSLGYYEQYF	TGCGCCAGCAGCTTGGGTTACTACGAGCAGTACTTC
TRBV19	TRBJ2-7	NA	TRBD2	CASSIGDGRAYEQYF	TGTGCCAGTAGTATAGGGGACGGGAGGGCCTACGAGCAGTACTTC
TRBV6-1	TRBJ1-1	NA	NA	CAGSSQGNTEAFF	TGTGCCGGCTCAAGCCAGGGGAACACTGAAGCTTTCTTT
TRBV6-4	TRBJ2-1	NA	TRBD2	CASSEGLAEYNEQFF	TGTGCCAGCAGTGAGGGACTAGCGGAATACAATGAGCAGTTCTTC
TRBV7-3	TRBJ2-1	NA	TRBD2	CASSPRGGSGDEQFF	TGTGCCAGCAGCCCGAGAGGCGGGAGTGGGGATGAGCAGTTCTTC
TRBV19	TRBJ1-1	few	NA	CASGWGMNTEAFF	TGTGCCAGTGGGTGGGGCATGAACACTGAAGCTTTCTTT
TRBV4-1	TRBJ2-3	NA	NA	CASSQNPVQAGTDTQYF	TGCGCCAGCAGTCAAAATCCCGTCCAAGCGGGCACAGATACGCAGTATTTT
TRBV28	TRBJ2-2	NA	TRBD2	CAGSGRAGELFF	TGTGCAGGTAGCGGGAGGGCCGGGGAGCTGTTTTTT
TRBV4-3	TRBJ2-2	few	TRBD1	CASSIGQGGLFF	TGCGCCAGCAGCATAGGACAGGGTGGGCTGTTTTTT
TRBV10-3	TRBJ1-4	NA	NA	CAISESAANEKLFF	TGTGCCATCAGTGAGTCGGCAGCTAATGAAAAACTGTTTTTT
TRBV5-1	TRBJ2-3	NA	TRBD1	CASSSPPGQGRSDTQYF	TGCGCCAGCAGCTCCCCCCCCGGACAGGGCAGATCAGATACGCAGTATTTT
TRBV6-1	TRBJ2-7	NA	TRBD1	CASSISGTVIYEQYF	TGTGCCAGCAGTATATCCGGGACAGTCATCTACGAGCAGTACTTC
TRBV9	TRBJ1-1	NA	TRBD1	CASSAQGGGTEAFF	TGTGCCAGCAGCGCACAGGGGGGGGGCACTGAAGCTTTCTTT
TRBV7-2	TRBJ2-7	NA	TRBD2	CASSSQGGRVHEQYF	TGTGCCAGCAGCTCCCAAGGCGGGAGGGTCCACGAGCAGTACTTC
TRBV21-1	TRBJ2-1	NA	NA	CASTRETDNEQFF	TGTGCCAGCACCCGGGAGACAGACAATGAGCAGTTCTTC
TRBV7-3	TRBJ2-7	NA	TRBD1	CASSPTGTGGQDEQYF	TGTGCCAGCAGCCCCACCGGGACAGGGGGCCAGGACGAGCAGTACTTC
TRBV19	TRBJ2-7	NA	NA	CASSYKQGTGYEQYF	TGTGCCAGTAGCTATAAACAGGGTACGGGCTACGAGCAGTACTTC
TRBV6-5	TRBJ2-7	NA	NA	CASSYSMFGSGYEQYF	TGTGCCAGCAGTTACTCGATGTTCGGGAGTGGCTACGAGCAGTACTTC
TRBV4-3	TRBJ1-2	NA	TRBD1	CASSERTGRGYGYTF	TGCGCCAGCAGCGAACGGACAGGGCGTGGGTATGGCTACACCTTC
TRBV9	TRBJ2-1	NA	TRBD2	CASSVGGRIYNEQFF	TGTGCCAGCAGCGTAGGCGGGAGAATTTACAATGAGCAGTTCTTC
TRBV2	TRBJ1-1	NA	NA	CASRATEAFF	TGTGCCAGCAGAGCCACTGAAGCTTTCTTT